The 16 T cell receptor beta chains below come from one sample, sequenced in a study of cytomegalovirus exposure and HLA in healthy donors. TCRdb's copy holds only in-frame clones and misses some; the assay was immunoSEQ multiplex PCR. The sample holds over 150,000 clones, less than 90% seen once. The sample comprised PBMCs. The receptor set was obtained from a man between 18 and 35 years old in good health and CMV-seropositive.

This clone was found once. The chain links TRBV19 to TRBJ1-1; TRBD1 agrees at 12 bases. CDR3 size: 15 residues. CDR1 and CDR2 (germline): LNHDA, SQIVND (reference sequence). The V gene end was trimmed by 5 bases and the J gene end by 3 bases; junction bases not matched to a gene: 4. The CDR3 nucleotides are TGTGCCAGTAGTGCTCGGGACAGGGGGCACACTGAAGCTTTCTTT. It is translated as CASSARDRGHTEAFF. The whole variable domain, filled in from reference TRBV19 and TRBJ1-1, reads DGGITQSPKYLFRKEGQNVTLSCEQNLNHDAMYWYRQDPGQGLRLIYYSQIVNDFQKGDIAEGYSVSREKKESFPLTVTSAQKNPTAFYLCASSARDRGHTEAFFGQGTRLTVV.

V is TRBV4-3 and J is TRBJ2-7, with D possibly being TRBD1 (5 bases). The germline CDR1 and CDR2 sequences are LGHNA and YSLEER. The CDR3 sequence is 15 residues long. The V end was cut by 0 bases, the J end by 2 bases, with 11 bases between. For the CDR3, the DNA is TGCGCCAGCAGCCAAGATCTAGAAGGGGCCTACGAGCAGTACTTC. It specifies CASSQDLEGAYEQYF.

The J gene is TRBJ2-7, the V gene TRBV5-1, with TRBD2 identical over 9 bases. The CDR3 covers 16 residues. CDR1 and CDR2 (germline): SGHRS, YFSETQ. V lost 1 base to trimming and J lost 3 bases; unmatched junction nucleotides: 8. CDR3 loop: CASSLRGSGSRYEQYF. The CDR3 bases are TGCGCCAGCAGCTTGCGAGGTAGCGGGAGCCGCTACGAGCAGTACTTC.

With respect to this clone: The sample holds other DNA sequences that translate to the same CDR3. V gene TRBV2 combines with J gene TRBJ2-1; 10 bases fit TRBD2. Germline V gene data show CDR1 as SNHLY and CDR2 as FYNNEI. After removal of 1 base from V and 4 bases from J, the junction contained 1 base not matched to a gene. This CDR3 contains 15 residues. The CDR3 spells CASSEGTSGYNEQFF. The CDR3 DNA reads as TGTGCCAGCAGTGAAGGGACTAGCGGATACAATGAGCAGTTCTTC. The whole variable domain, filled in from reference TRBV2 and TRBJ2-1, reads EPEVTQTPSHQVTQMGQEVILRCVPISNHLYFYWYRQILGQKVEFLVSFYNNEISEKSEIFDDQFSVERPDGSNFTLKIRSTKLEDSAMYFCASSEGTSGYNEQFFGPGTRLTVL.

The chain carries TRBV27 and TRBJ1-4; D may be TRBD1 (5 bases). The CDR3 totals 16 residues. CDR1 is MNHEY and CDR2 is SMNVEV in the germline V gene (reference sequence). V was clipped by 0 bases and J by 4 bases, with 12 bases between them. The CDR3 DNA is TGTGCCAGCAGTTTATCCCGAGCGGGGGGTAATGAAAAACTGTTTTTT. Translating gives CASSLSRAGGNEKLFF.

The chain recombines TRBV29-1 with TRBJ2-7; 9 bases are shared with TRBD2. CDR3 length: 13 amino acids. Germline trimming cut 5 bases from V and 6 bases from J; bases unmatched to any gene: 8. Germline V gene sequence: CDR1 SQVTM, CDR2 ANQGSEA. CDR3 DNA sequence: TGCAGCGTTAAGGGACTAGCCGCCTTCGAGCAGTACTTC. Amino acids: CSVKGLAAFEQYF.

About this clone: This sample includes further DNA sequences coding for the same CDR3. The J gene is TRBJ2-7, the V gene TRBV6-5; TRBD2 aligns across 9 bases. CDR3 length: 15 amino acids. Germline trimming cut 4 bases from V and 3 bases from J; bases unmatched to any gene: 7. In germline, CDR1 is MNHEY, CDR2 SVGAGI. DNA for the CDR3: TGTGCCAGCAGTTTACGGCTAGCGGGACTCTACGAGCAGTACTTC. Its translation: CASSLRLAGLYEQYF.

The chain uses TRBV15 and TRBJ2-1; D is perhaps TRBD2 (5 bases). V was trimmed by 3 bases and J by 8 bases, leaving 8 bases between them. The germline gives CDR1 LNHNV, CDR2 YYDKDF (reference sequence). This CDR3 comprises 12 residues. This CDR3 reads CATSRALDEQFF. CDR3 nucleotide sequence: TGTGCCACCAGCAGGGCACTAGATGAGCAGTTCTTC. The whole variable domain, remainder taken from reference TRBV15 and TRBJ2-1, is DAMVIQNPRYQVTQFGKPVTLSCSQTLNHNVMYWYQQKSSQAPKLLFHYYDKDFNNEADTPDNFQSRRPNTSFCFLDIRSPGLGDTAMYLCATSRALDEQFFGPGTRLTVL.

This chain joins TRBV6-6 and TRBJ2-1, with D unresolved. Germline V gene lookup returns CDR1 MNHNY and CDR2 SVGAGI (reference sequence). The ends were cut back, 6 bases at V and 4 bases at J, with 4 bases in the middle. This CDR3 has 11 amino acids. This CDR3 reads CASRAYNEQFF. In DNA, the CDR3 is TGTGCCAGCAGAGCATACAATGAGCAGTTCTTC.

This CDR3 reads CASSTDMNTEAFF. CDR3 in DNA: TGTGCCAGTAGTACAGACATGAACACTGAAGCTTTCTTT. This rearrangement joins TRBV19 to TRBJ1-1; D call uncertain. Trimming shortened V by 4 bases and J by 0 bases, and 6 bases separated the two germline ends. CDR3 size: 13 residues. Germline CDR1 reads LNHDA; CDR2 reads SQIVND (reference sequence). The full variable domain, its missing parts supplied by reference TRBV19 and TRBJ1-1, is DGGITQSPKYLFRKEGQNVTLSCEQNLNHDAMYWYRQDPGQGLRLIYYSQIVNDFQKGDIAEGYSVSREKKESFPLTVTSAQKNPTAFYLCASSTDMNTEAFFGQGTRLTVV.

On this clone itself: At one boundary the junction diverges from the germline segment, which might be a read error. The chain joins TRBV5-1 to TRBJ1-2; no reliable D call. Looked up from germline, CDR1 is SGHRS and CDR2 is YFSETQ. This CDR3 is 13 amino acids long. CDR3 region: CASSLSADYGYTF. In DNA, the CDR3 is TGCGCCAGCAGCTTGAGCGCCGACTACGGCTACACCTTC.

The genes are TRBV7-9 and TRBJ2-5; D may be TRBD2 (5 bases). This CDR3 spans 13 amino acids. From germline, CDR1 is SEHNR and CDR2 FQNEAQ (reference sequence). V was pared by 9 bases and J by 4 bases, with 15 bases between. DNA for the CDR3: TGTGCCAGTTCAGCCCCCGCGGGAGAGACCCAGTACTTC. It translates to CASSAPAGETQYF. The variable domain in full, with the rest retrieved from reference TRBV7-9 and TRBJ2-5, is DTGVSQNPRHKITKRGQNVTFRCDPISEHNRLYWYRQTLGQGPEFLTYFQNEAQLEKSRLLSDRFSAERPKGSFSTLEIQRTEQGDSAMYLCASSAPAGETQYFGPGTRLLVL.

This chain joins TRBV20-1 and TRBJ1-2; D gene ambiguous. The germline gives CDR1 DFQATT, CDR2 SNEGSKA (reference sequence). CDR3 length: 11 amino acids. CDR3 protein: CSFWEDYGYTF. The CDR3 region has the DNA TGCAGCTTCTGGGAGGACTATGGCTACACCTTC.

This sequence joins TRBV27 and TRBJ2-1; tentatively, D is TRBD2 (7 bases). Germline CDR1 is MNHEY and CDR2 is SMNVEV (reference sequence). V lost 4 bases and J 8 bases, leaving 15 bases between the germline ends. The CDR3 loop spans 14 amino acids. The CDR3 nucleotides are TGTGCCAGCAGTTACCCGGGGGGCCTAGATGAGCAGTTCTTC. This gives the protein CASSYPGGLDEQFF.

This clone was counted between two and nine times. The V gene is TRBV6-6, the J gene TRBJ2-3, with D uncertain. V was cut by 8 bases and J by 6 bases, with 15 bases left in between. CDR3 size: 13 residues. CDR1 and CDR2 (germline): MNHNY, SVGAGI (reference sequence). CDR3 sequence: CASRQAHTDTQYF. The CDR3 coding sequence is TGTGCCAGCCGGCAGGCCCACACCGATACGCAGTATTTT.

CDR3 region: CASSKGQVNQPQHF. CDR3 coding DNA: TGTGCCAGCAGTAAGGGACAGGTAAATCAGCCCCAGCATTTT. This chain joins TRBV25-1 and TRBJ1-5, with 8 bases matching TRBD1. The ends lost 5 bases at V and 4 bases at J; junction bases unmatched: 4. Germline CDR1 reads MGHDK; CDR2 reads SYGVNS. This CDR3 region has 14 residues. The variable domain in full, with the rest retrieved from reference TRBV25-1 and TRBJ1-5, is EADIYQTPRYLVIGTGKKITLECSQTMGHDKMYWYQQDPGMELHLIHYSYGVNSTEKGDLSSESTVSRIRTEHFPLTLESARPSHTSQYLCASSKGQVNQPQHFGDGTRLSIL.